The clone carrying this T cell receptor beta chain was counted only a few times. The antigen is not known. This record belongs to a study of blood T cells in healthy people across ages. Study as a whole: About one barcoded beta molecule per two T cells was the capture yield of template switching.

The authors ran a second PCR of 7 to 11 cycles using a sample-barcoded 5' primer and a J-beta primer mix. A template-switch adaptor that had 12 random nucleotides put a tag on each cDNA molecule. Each CDR3 protein gets one entry after TCRdb re-called the 5' RACE reads with MiXCR. The sample lists some 1.5 million distinct CDR3 sequences; under 30% were seen once. Study-wide findings and caveats: Any conclusive comparison of naive versus antigen-experienced cells was prevented by using unsorted PBMCs.

Sequencing was carried out using blood. The receptor comes from a woman in her thirties in good health.

The DNA for the CDR3 is TGTGCCAGCTACGACCACTCCGGGATCCCGGTAGGTCAGCCCCAGCATTTT. This gives the protein CASYDHSGIPVGQPQHF. This rearrangement joins TRBV6-6 to TRBJ1-5, with D unclear. V was cut by 8 bases and J by 6 bases, with 26 bases left in between. Germline-derived CDR1 and CDR2 are MNHNY and SVGAGI (reference sequence). This CDR3 spans 17 amino acids.